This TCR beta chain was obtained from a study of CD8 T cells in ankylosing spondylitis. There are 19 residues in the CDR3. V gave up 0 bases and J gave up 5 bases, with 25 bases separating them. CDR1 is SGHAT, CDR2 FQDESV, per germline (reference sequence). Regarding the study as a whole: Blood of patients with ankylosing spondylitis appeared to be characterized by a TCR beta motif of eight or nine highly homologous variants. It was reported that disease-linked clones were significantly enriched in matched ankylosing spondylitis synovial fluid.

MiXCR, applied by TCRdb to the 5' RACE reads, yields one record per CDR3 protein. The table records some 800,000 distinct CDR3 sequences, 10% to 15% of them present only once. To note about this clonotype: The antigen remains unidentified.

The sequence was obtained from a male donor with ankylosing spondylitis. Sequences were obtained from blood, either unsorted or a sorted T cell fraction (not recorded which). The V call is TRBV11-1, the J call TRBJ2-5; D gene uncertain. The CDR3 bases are TGTGCCAGCAGCTTAGCACGAGGAGACTCACGCTACATCACGGAGACCCAGTACTTC. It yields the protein CASSLARGDSRYITETQYF.